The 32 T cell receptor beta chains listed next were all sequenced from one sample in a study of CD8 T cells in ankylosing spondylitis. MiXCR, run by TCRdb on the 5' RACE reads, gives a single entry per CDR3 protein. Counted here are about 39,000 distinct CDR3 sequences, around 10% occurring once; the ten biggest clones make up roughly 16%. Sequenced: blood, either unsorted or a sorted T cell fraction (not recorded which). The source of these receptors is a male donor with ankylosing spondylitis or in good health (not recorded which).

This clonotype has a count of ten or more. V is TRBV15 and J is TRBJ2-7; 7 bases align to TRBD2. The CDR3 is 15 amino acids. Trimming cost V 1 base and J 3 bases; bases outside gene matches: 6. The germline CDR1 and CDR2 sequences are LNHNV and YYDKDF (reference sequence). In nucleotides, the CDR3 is TGTGCCACCAGCAGAGGAGGTAGCGGGCACTACGAGCAGTACTTC. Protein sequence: CATSRGGSGHYEQYF.

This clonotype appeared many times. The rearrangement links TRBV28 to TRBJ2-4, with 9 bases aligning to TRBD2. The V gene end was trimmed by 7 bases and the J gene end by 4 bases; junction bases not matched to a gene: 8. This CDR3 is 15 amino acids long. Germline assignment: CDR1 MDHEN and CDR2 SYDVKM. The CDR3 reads CASKYSGSGKNIQYF. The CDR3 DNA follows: TGTGCCAGCAAATATAGCGGGAGCGGTAAAAACATTCAGTACTTC. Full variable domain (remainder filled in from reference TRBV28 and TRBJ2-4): DVKVTQSSRYLVKRTGEKVFLECVQDMDHENMFWYRQDPGLGLRLIYFSYDVKMKEKGDIPEGYSVSREKKERFSLILESASTNQTSMYLCASKYSGSGKNIQYFGAGTRLSVL.

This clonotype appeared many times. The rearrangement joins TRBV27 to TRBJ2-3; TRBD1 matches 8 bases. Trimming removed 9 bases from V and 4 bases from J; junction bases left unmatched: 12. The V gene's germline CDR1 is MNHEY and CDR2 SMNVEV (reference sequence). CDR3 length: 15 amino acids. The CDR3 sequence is CASSPGQGRADTQYF. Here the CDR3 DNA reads TGTGCCAGTTCTCCCGGACAGGGTAGGGCAGATACGCAGTATTTT.

The CDR3: CASQPSGSRAYEQYF. CDR3 nucleotide sequence: TGTGCCAGCCAGCCTAGCGGGAGTCGGGCCTACGAGCAGTACTTC. The chain has TRBV27 and TRBJ2-7; 10 bases fit TRBD2. Germline-derived CDR1 and CDR2 are MNHEY and SMNVEV (reference sequence). V dropped 8 bases and J dropped 2; count of bases not matched to a gene: 9. The CDR3 has 15 residues.

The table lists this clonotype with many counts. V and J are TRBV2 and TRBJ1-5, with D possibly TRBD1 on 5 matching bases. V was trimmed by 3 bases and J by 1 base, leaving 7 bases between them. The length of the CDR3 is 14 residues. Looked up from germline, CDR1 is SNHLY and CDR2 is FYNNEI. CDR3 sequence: CASSDRGSNQPQHF. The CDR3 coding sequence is TGTGCCAGCAGTGATCGGGGGAGCAATCAGCCCCAGCATTTT. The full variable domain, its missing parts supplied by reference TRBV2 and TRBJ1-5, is EPEVTQTPSHQVTQMGQEVILRCVPISNHLYFYWYRQILGQKVEFLVSFYNNEISEKSEIFDDQFSVERPDGSNFTLKIRSTKLEDSAMYFCASSDRGSNQPQHFGDGTRLSIL.

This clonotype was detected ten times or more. The CDR3 here is CASSFPGKGGNTIYF. In DNA form, the CDR3 reads TGTGCCAGCAGTTTCCCGGGGAAGGGTGGAAACACCATATATTTT. This chain links TRBV12-3 or TRBV12-4 with TRBJ1-3, with D uncertain. With 3 bases removed from V and 3 bases from J, the gap between germline ends came to 12 bases. The CDR3 has 15 residues.

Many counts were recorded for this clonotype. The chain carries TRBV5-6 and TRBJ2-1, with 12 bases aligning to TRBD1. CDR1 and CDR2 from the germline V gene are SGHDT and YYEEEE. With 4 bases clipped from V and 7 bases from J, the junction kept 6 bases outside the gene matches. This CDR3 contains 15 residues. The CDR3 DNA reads TGTGCCAGCAGCCGAACGGGACAGGGGGCTAATGAGCAGTTCTTC. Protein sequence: CASSRTGQGANEQFF.

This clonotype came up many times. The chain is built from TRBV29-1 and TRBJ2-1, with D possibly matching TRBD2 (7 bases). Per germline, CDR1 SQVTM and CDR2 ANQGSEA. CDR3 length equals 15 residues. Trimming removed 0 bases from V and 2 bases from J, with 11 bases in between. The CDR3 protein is CSVEEWEGAYNEQFF. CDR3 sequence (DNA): TGCAGCGTTGAAGAATGGGAGGGGGCCTACAATGAGCAGTTCTTC.

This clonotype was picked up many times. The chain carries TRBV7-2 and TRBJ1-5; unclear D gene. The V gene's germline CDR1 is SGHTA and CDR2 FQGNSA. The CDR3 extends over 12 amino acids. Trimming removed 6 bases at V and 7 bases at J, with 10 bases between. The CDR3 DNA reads TGTGCCAGCAGTATGGATGGGCAGCCCCAGCATTTT. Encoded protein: CASSMDGQPQHF.

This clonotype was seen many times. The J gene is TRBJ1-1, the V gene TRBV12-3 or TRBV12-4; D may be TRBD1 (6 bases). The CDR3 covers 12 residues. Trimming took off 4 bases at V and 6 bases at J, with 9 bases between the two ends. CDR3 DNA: TGTGCCAGCAGTTCAGGGGTGGCTGAAGCTTTCTTT. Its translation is CASSSGVAEAFF.

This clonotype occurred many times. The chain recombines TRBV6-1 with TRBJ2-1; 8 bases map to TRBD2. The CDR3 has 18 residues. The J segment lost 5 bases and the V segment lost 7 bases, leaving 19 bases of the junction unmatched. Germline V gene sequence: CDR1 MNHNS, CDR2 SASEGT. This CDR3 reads CASTRGQGSGRADNEQFF. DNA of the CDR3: TGTGCCAGCACGAGGGGCCAGGGGAGCGGGAGAGCTGACAATGAGCAGTTCTTC.

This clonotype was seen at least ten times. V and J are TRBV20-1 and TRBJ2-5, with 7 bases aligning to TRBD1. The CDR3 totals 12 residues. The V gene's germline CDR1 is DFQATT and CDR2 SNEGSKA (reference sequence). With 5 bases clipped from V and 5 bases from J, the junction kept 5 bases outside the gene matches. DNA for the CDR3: TGCAGTGCTCGACAGGGCGGGGAGACCCAGTACTTC. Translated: CSARQGGETQYF.

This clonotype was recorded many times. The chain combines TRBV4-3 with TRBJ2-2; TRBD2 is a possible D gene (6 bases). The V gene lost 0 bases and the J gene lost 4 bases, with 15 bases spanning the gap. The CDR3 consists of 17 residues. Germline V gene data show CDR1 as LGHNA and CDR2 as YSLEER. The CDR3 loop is CASSQEVGGVGTGELFF. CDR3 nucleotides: TGCGCCAGCAGCCAAGAAGTCGGGGGAGTGGGCACCGGGGAGCTGTTTTTT.

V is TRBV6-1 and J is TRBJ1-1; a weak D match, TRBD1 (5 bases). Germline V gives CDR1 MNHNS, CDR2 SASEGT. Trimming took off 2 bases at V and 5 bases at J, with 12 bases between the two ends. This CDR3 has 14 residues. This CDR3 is CASSELGARTEAFF. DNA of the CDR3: TGTGCCAGCAGTGAACTTGGGGCGCGAACTGAAGCTTTCTTT.

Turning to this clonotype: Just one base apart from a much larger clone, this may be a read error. CDR3: CTSSGLAGETQYF. The CDR3 DNA sequence: TGTACCAGCTCGGGACTAGCGGGAGAGACCCAGTACTTC. The chain couples TRBV18 to TRBJ2-5, with 12 positions matching TRBD2. The CDR3 runs 13 residues. Germline-derived CDR1 and CDR2 are KGHSH and LQKENI.

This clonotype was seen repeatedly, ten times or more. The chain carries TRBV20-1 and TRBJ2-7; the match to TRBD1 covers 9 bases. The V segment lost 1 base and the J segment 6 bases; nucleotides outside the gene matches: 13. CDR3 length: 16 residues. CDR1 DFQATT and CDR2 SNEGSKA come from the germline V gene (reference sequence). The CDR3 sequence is CSARVVFRDRDGEQYF. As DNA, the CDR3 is TGCAGTGCTAGAGTGGTCTTTCGGGACAGGGACGGCGAGCAGTACTTC.

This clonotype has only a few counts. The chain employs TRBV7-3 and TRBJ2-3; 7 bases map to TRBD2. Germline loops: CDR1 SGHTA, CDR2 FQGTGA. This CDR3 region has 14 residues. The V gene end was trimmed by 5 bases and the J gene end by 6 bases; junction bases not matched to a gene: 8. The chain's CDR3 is CASSQGLGPDTQYF. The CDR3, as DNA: TGTGCCAGCAGCCAAGGACTAGGACCCGATACGCAGTATTTT.

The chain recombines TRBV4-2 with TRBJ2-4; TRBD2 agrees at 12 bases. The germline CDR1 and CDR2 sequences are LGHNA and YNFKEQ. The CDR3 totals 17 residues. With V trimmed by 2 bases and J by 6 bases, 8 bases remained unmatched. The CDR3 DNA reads TGTGCCAGCAGCCAACGACTAGCGGGAGATGGCACAAACATTCAGTACTTC. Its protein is CASSQRLAGDGTNIQYF.

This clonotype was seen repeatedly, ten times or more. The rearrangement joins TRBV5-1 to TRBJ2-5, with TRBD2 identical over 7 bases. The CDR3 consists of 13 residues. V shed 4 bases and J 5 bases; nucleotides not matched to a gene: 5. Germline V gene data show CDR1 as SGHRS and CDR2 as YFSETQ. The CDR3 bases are TGCGCCAGCAGCCCGGACGGGGGGGAGACCCAGTACTTC. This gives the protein CASSPDGGETQYF.

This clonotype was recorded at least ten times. CDR3 DNA: TGCGCCAGCAGCTTAACTTTTGAGGGGTGGGACTACGAGCAGTACTTC. Translating gives CASSLTFEGWDYEQYF. This sequence joins TRBV5-1 and TRBJ2-7, with D perhaps assigned TRBD1 or TRBD2 (5 bases each). V was clipped by 2 bases and J by 3 bases, with 18 bases between them. The CDR3 has 16 residues. Looked up from germline, CDR1 is SGHRS and CDR2 is YFSETQ.

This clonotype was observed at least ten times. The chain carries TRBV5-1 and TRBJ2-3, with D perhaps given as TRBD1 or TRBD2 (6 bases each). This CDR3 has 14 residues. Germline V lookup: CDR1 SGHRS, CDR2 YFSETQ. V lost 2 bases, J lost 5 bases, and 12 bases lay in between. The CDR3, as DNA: TGCGCCAGCAGCTTCGGGGGCATAGAAGATACGCAGTATTTT. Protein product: CASSFGGIEDTQYF. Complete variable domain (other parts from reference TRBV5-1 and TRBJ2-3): KAGVTQTPRYLIKTRGQQVTLSCSPISGHRSVSWYQQTPGQGLQFLFEYFSETQRNKGNFPGRFSGRQFSNSRSEMNVSTLELGDSALYLCASSFGGIEDTQYFGPGTRLTVL.

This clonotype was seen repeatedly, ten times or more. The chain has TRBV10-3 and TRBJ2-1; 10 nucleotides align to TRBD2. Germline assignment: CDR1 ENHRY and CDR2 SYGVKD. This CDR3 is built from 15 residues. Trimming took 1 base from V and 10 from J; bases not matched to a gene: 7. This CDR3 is CAISEWASGSNEQFF. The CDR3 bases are TGTGCCATCAGTGAGTGGGCTAGCGGGAGCAACGAGCAGTTCTTC.

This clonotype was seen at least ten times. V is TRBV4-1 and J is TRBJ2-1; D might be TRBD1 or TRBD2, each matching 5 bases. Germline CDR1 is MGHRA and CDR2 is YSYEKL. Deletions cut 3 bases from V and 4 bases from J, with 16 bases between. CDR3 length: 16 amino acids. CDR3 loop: CASSHEGLEKYNEQFF. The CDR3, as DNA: TGCGCCAGCAGCCATGAGGGGCTAGAAAAATACAATGAGCAGTTCTTC.

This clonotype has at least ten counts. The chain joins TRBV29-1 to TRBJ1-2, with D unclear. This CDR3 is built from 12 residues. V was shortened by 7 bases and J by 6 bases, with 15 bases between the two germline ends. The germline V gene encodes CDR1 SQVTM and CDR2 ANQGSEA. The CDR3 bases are TGCAGCGCGAAGGGCTCACGAGATGGCTACACCTTC. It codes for CSAKGSRDGYTF.

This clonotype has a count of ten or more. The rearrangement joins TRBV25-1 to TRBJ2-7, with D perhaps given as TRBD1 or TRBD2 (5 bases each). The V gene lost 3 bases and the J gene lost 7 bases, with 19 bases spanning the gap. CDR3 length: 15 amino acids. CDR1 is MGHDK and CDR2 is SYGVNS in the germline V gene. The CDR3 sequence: CASSDFGTVVGEQYF. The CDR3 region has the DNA TGTGCCAGCAGTGACTTCGGGACGGTTGTGGGGGAGCAGTACTTC.

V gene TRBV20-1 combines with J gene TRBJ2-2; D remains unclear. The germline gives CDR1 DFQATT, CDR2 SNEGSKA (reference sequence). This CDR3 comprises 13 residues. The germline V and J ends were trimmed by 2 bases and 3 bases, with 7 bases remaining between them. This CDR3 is CSARFSYTGELFF. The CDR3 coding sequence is TGCAGTGCTAGATTTAGTTACACCGGGGAGCTGTTTTTT.

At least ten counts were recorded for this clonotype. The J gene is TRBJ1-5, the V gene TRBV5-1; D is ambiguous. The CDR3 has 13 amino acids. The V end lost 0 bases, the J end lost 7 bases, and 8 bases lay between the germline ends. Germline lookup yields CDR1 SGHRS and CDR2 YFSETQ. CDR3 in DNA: TGCGCCAGCAGCTTGGATCCGTACCAGCCCCAGCATTTT. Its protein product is CASSLDPYQPQHF.

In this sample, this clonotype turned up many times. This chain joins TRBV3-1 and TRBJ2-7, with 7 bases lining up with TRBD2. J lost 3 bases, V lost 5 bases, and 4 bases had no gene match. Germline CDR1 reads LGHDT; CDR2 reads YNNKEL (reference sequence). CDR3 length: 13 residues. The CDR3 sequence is CASSSAGDYEQYF. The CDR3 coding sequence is TGTGCCAGCAGCTCGGCGGGGGACTACGAGCAGTACTTC.

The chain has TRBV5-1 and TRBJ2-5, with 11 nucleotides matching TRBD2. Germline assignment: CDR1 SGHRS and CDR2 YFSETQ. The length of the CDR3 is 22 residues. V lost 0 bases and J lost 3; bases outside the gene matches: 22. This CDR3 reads CASSLVPAGGLADKNDKETQYF. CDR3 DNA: TGCGCCAGCAGCTTGGTTCCCGCAGGGGGACTAGCGGACAAGAATGATAAAGAGACCCAGTACTTC.

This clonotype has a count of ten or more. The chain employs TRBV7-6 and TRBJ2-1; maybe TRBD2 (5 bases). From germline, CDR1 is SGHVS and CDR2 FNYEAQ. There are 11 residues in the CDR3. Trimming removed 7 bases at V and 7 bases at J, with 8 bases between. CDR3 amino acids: CASKSGNEQFF. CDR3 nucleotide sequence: TGTGCCAGCAAAAGCGGAAATGAGCAGTTCTTC.

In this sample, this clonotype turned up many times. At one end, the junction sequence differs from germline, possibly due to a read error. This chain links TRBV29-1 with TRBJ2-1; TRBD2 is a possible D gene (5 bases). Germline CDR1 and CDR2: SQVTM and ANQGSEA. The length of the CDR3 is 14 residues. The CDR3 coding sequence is TGCAGCGTCGAAGGAGGTCTACCCTACAATGAGCAGTTCTTC. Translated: CSVEGGLPYNEQFF.

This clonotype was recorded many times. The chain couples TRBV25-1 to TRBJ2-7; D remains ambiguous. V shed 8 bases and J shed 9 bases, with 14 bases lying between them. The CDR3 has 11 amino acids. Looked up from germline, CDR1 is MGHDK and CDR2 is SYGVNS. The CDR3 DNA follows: TGTGCCAGCTCAACCACCGCGTCGCAGTACTTC. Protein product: CASSTTASQYF.